The entry below gives a single T cell receptor beta chain sequence along with its context. The antigen is unknown. The CDR3 spans 17 residues. Germline V gene lookup returns CDR1 SGDLS and CDR2 YYNGEE. Germline trimming cut 2 bases from V and 2 bases from J; bases unmatched to any gene: 4. The sample belongs to a study of OX40 agonist ivuxolimab in advanced cancers. Study-level points and caveats: Still undetermined is the antigen specificity of the expanded peripheral T cells.

Sequencing was performed with immunoSEQ multiplex PCR; in TCRdb, only in-frame clones are kept and a portion is missing. The data show 75,000 to 90,000 clones, with roughly 92% seen just once and roughly 0.65% held by the top ten. The sequence was collected from an adult with an advanced solid tumor such as melanoma, head and neck, liver or kidney cancer. The sample consisted of CD4+ or CD8+ T cells sorted from blood, taken in a trial of the OX40 agonist ivuxolimab. The V gene is TRBV9, the J gene TRBJ2-5; 15 nucleotides align to TRBD2. CDR3 loop: CASSVGTSGGIQETQYF. The DNA for the CDR3 is TGTGCCAGCAGCGTCGGGACTAGCGGGGGGATACAAGAGACCCAGTACTTC.